This TCR beta chain stems from a study of CD8 T cells in ankylosing spondylitis. Study-level results: Peripheral blood held disease-linked clones only at relatively low frequency, and these were CD8+. Several of the motif variants were reported before in synovial fluid and blood from reactive arthritis. Among TCR beta sequences, a motif of under 10 highly homologous variants appeared characteristic of ankylosing spondylitis blood.

In its sample, this clonotype was seen many times. No antigen is known for it. Preparation of TCR beta libraries was done by quantitative 5'-RACE with molecular barcodes. MiXCR was run by TCRdb on the 5' RACE reads, yielding one entry per CDR3 protein. The sample lists about 840,000 distinct CDR3 sequences; around 11% were seen once. The TCR was taken from a male donor with ankylosing spondylitis. The sequencing input was blood, either unsorted or a sorted T cell fraction (not recorded which).

The CDR3 loop is CASSQRQGVYEQYF. DNA of the CDR3: TGTGCCAGCAGCCAGAGGCAGGGGGTATACGAGCAGTACTTC. The rearrangement uses TRBV6-1 and TRBJ2-7, with 7 positions matching TRBD1. The CDR3 runs 14 residues. J lost 4 bases, V lost 6 bases, and 9 bases had no gene match. Germline V CDR1 and CDR2: MNHNS, SASEGT.